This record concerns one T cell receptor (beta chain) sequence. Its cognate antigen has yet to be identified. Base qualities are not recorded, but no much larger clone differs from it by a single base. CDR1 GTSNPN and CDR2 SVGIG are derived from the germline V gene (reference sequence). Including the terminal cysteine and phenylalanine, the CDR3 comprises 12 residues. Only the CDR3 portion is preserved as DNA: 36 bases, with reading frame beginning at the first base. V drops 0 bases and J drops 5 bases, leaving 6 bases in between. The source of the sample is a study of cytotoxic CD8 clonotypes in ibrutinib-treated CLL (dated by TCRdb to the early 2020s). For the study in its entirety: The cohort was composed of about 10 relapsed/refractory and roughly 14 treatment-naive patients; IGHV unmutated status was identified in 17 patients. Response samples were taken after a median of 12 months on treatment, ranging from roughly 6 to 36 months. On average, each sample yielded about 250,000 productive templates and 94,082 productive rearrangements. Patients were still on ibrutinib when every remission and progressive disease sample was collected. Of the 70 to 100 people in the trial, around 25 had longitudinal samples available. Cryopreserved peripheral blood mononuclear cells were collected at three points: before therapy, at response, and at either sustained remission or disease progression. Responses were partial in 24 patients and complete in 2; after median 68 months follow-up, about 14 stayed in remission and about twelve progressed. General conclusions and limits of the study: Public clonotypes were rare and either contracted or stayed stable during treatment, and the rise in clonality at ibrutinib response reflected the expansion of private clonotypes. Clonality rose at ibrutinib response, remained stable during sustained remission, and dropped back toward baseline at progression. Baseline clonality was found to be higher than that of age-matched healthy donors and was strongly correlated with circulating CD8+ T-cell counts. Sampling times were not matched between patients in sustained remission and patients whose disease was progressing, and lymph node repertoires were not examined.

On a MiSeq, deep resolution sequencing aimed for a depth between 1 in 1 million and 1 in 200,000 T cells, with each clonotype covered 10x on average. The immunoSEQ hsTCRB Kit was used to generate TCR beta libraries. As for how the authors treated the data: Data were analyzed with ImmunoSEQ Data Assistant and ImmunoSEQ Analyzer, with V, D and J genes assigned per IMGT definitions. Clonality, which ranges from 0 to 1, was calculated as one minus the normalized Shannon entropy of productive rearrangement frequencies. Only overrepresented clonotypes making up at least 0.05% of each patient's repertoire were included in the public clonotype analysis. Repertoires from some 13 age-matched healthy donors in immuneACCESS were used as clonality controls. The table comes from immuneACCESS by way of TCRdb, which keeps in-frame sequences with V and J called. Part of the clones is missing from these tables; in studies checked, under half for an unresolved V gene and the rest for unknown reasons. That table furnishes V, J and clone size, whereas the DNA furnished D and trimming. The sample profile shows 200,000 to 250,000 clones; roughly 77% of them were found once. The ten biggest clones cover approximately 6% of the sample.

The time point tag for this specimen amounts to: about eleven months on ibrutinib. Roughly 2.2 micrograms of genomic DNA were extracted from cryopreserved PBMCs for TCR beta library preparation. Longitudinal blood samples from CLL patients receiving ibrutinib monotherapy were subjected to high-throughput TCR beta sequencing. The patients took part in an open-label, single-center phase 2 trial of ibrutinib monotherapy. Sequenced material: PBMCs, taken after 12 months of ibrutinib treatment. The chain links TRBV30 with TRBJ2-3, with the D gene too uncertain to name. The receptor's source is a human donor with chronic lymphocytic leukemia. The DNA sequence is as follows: TGTGCCTGGAGTGTATCGCAAGATACGCAGTATTTT. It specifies CAWSVSQDTQYF.